What follows are 27 T cell receptor beta chains derived from one specimen sequenced in a study of shared clonotypes between healthy human individuals. The repertoire was sequenced with immunoSEQ multiplex PCR; TCRdb's copy has only in-frame clones and lacks some. This table holds around 2,000,000 clones, over 85% found once. Sequencing was done on a sample of naive CD4+ T cells sorted from blood. Subset specified: CD45RA+ positively selected. These receptors were collected from a man aged 18 to 30 in good health.

This chain uses TRBV30 with TRBJ2-3; D gene unclear. The V gene's germline CDR1 is GTSNPN and CDR2 SVGIG (reference sequence). CDR3 length equals 11 residues. Deletions cut 3 bases from V and 5 bases from J, with 6 bases between. Here the CDR3 reads CAWRVLDTQYF. CDR3 sequence (DNA): TGTGCCTGGAGGGTTTTAGATACGCAGTATTTT.

J is TRBJ1-2 and V is TRBV27, with D maybe TRBD1 (6 bases). Germline values: CDR1 MNHEY, CDR2 SMNVEV (reference sequence). Trimming shortened V by 5 bases and J by 1 base, and 8 bases separated the two germline ends. CDR3 length: 13 amino acids. The CDR3 here is CASSRQDNYGYTF. The CDR3 coding sequence is TGTGCCAGCAGTAGACAGGATAACTATGGCTACACCTTC.

This chain links TRBV7-2 with TRBJ1-2; tentative D call: TRBD1 (5 bases). CDR1 is SGHTA, CDR2 FQGNSA, per germline. The CDR3 is made up of 15 amino acids. Trimming removed 5 bases from V and 2 bases from J, with 15 bases in between. The CDR3 nucleotides read TGTGCCAGCAGCCTGGGGCAACTGAGGAACTATGGCTACACCTTC. This translates into CASSLGQLRNYGYTF.

The chain uses TRBV5-1 and TRBJ2-5; a weak D match, TRBD1 (6 bases). The CDR3 is 14 residues long. Germline assignment: CDR1 SGHRS and CDR2 YFSETQ. V dropped 4 bases and J dropped 3 bases, with 13 bases sitting between them. The CDR3 DNA sequence: TGCGCCAGCAGCGGACGGACAGTCGAAGAGACCCAGTACTTC. The encoded protein is CASSGRTVEETQYF.

The V and J genes are TRBV6-1 and TRBJ2-1; 9 bases agree with TRBD2. Germline CDR1 MNHNS, CDR2 SASEGT. The trim removed 1 base at V and 1 base at J, leaving 8 bases unmatched. CDR3 length: 18 amino acids. The CDR3, as DNA: TGTGCCAGCAGTGAAGGTCCGGGAGCGGGAGGATCCTACAATGAGCAGTTCTTC. The encoded protein is CASSEGPGAGGSYNEQFF.

The V gene is TRBV18, the J gene TRBJ1-1, with D maybe TRBD1 (6 bases). Trimming stripped 0 bases from V and 0 bases from J, with 8 bases between. Per the germline V gene, CDR1 is KGHSH and CDR2 is LQKENI. The CDR3 covers 15 residues. The CDR3 loop reads CASSPPGAMNTEAFF. The CDR3 DNA sequence: TGTGCCAGCTCACCACCGGGGGCCATGAACACTGAAGCTTTCTTT.

This chain connects TRBV4-1 to TRBJ2-1; D remains unclear. Germline lookup yields CDR1 MGHRA and CDR2 YSYEKL. V lost 1 base and J 6 bases, leaving 10 bases between the germline ends. CDR3 length: 14 residues. The CDR3 sequence is CASSQVITANEQFF. The CDR3 DNA reads TGCGCCAGCAGCCAAGTAATCACAGCCAATGAGCAGTTCTTC.

The chain combines TRBV6-1 with TRBJ1-6; D is uncertain. Per germline, CDR1 MNHNS and CDR2 SASEGT. The length of the CDR3 is 13 residues. V lost 8 bases to trimming and J lost 0 bases, with 5 bases between them. CDR3 loop: CASLNSYNSPLHF. In nucleotides, the CDR3 is TGTGCCAGCCTGAACTCCTATAATTCACCCCTCCACTTT.

This chain joins TRBV7-2 and TRBJ2-3; 8 bases match TRBD2. CDR1 and CDR2 (germline): SGHTA, FQGNSA. This CDR3 is built from 15 residues. The ends lost 5 bases at V and 4 bases at J; junction bases unmatched: 8. Here the CDR3 reads CASSPTAGGPDTQYF. DNA for the CDR3: TGTGCCAGCAGCCCTACCGCGGGAGGTCCAGATACGCAGTATTTT.

The CDR3 reads CASSRRDPRTEAFF. CDR3 in DNA: TGTGCCAGCAGTCGGCGGGACCCCCGAACTGAAGCTTTCTTT. This rearrangement joins TRBV6-5 to TRBJ1-1; D may be TRBD1 (5 bases). Germline CDR1 MNHEY, CDR2 SVGAGI. This CDR3 contains 14 residues. Trimming left V 5 bases short and J 5 bases short, with 15 bases between.

The rearrangement links TRBV6-1 to TRBJ2-5, with 10 bases fitting TRBD2. V shed 5 bases and J 5 bases; nucleotides not matched to a gene: 8. The CDR3 has 15 amino acids. Per the germline V gene, CDR1 is MNHNS and CDR2 is SASEGT. CDR3 amino acids: CASSPSGGAVETQYF. The DNA for the CDR3 is TGTGCCAGCAGTCCGAGCGGGGGGGCCGTTGAGACCCAGTACTTC.

A note on this clone: The junction and the germline gene differ at one end; a read error may be behind it. V usage is TRBV28 and J usage is TRBJ1-2; D may be TRBD1 (5 bases). CDR1 and CDR2 from the germline V gene are MDHEN and SYDVKM. CDR3 length: 12 amino acids. The CDR3 DNA sequence: TGTGCCAGCAGTTCCTCCGACAGCGGCCGGGGCTTC. Its protein is CASSSSDSGRGF.

The genes are TRBV6-5 and TRBJ2-3; TRBD1 aligns across 8 bases. Germline trimming cut 4 bases from V and 6 bases from J; bases unmatched to any gene: 9. The CDR3 loop spans 15 amino acids. Germline values: CDR1 MNHEY, CDR2 SVGAGI. The CDR3 coding sequence is TGTGCCAGCAGTTGGGGGACAGGATTAAGTGATACGCAGTATTTT. Protein sequence: CASSWGTGLSDTQYF.

A few counts support this clone. The CDR3 DNA follows: TGTGCCAGCAGCTCTAGGCGTGGGGAGCTGTTTTTT. Amino acid sequence: CASSSRRGELFF. The V and J genes are TRBV7-3 and TRBJ2-2; D uncertain. V lost 4 bases and J 8 bases, leaving 8 bases between the germline ends. The CDR3 runs to 12 residues. Germline CDR1 reads SGHTA; CDR2 reads FQGTGA.

The V gene is TRBV6-5, the J gene TRBJ1-4; maybe TRBD1 (5 bases). Trimming left V 4 bases short and J 4 bases short, with 10 bases between. Looked up from germline, CDR1 is MNHEY and CDR2 is SVGAGI. The CDR3 has 14 amino acids. CDR3 protein: CASSWDGYNEKLFF. The CDR3 DNA is TGTGCCAGCAGTTGGGACGGATATAATGAAAAACTGTTTTTT.

The V gene is TRBV19, the J gene TRBJ2-1; tentative D call: TRBD2 (5 bases). The V gene's germline CDR1 is LNHDA and CDR2 SQIVND (reference sequence). The ends were cut back, 1 base at V and 3 bases at J, with 10 bases in the middle. This CDR3 is 15 amino acids long. DNA for the CDR3: TGTGCCAGTAGTATAGTGGGAGTTTTCTACAATGAGCAGTTCTTC. This encodes CASSIVGVFYNEQFF.

V usage is TRBV9 and J usage is TRBJ2-7; no firm D call. Between the trimmed V and J ends, which lost 2 bases and 6 bases, there was a span of 15 bases. The CDR3 extends over 14 amino acids. The germline gives CDR1 SGDLS, CDR2 YYNGEE. In DNA form, the CDR3 reads TGTGCCAGCAGCGTGGGTCCCCTTGGCACCGAGCAGTACTTC. It is translated as CASSVGPLGTEQYF.

Only one count was recorded for this clone. The CDR3 sequence: CASSYSNYNEKLFF. For the CDR3, the DNA is TGTGCCAGCAGTTACTCAAACTACAATGAAAAACTGTTTTTT. The chain carries TRBV6-5 and TRBJ1-4; D is ambiguous. This CDR3 region has 14 residues. The V and J ends lost 0 bases and 5 bases respectively, with 7 bases between them. The germline V gene encodes CDR1 MNHEY and CDR2 SVGAGI.

J is TRBJ2-7 and V is TRBV2; 10 positions agree with TRBD2. J gave up 2 bases and V 8 bases, and 9 bases lay outside the gene matches. The CDR3 sequence is 15 residues long. Germline V CDR1 and CDR2: SNHLY, FYNNEI. This CDR3 is CASSQELAGTYEQYF. For the CDR3, the DNA is TGTGCCAGCTCGCAAGAACTAGCGGGAACCTACGAGCAGTACTTC.

This chain connects TRBV30 to TRBJ2-6, with D hard to call. The V gene's germline CDR1 is GTSNPN and CDR2 SVGIG (reference sequence). V was pared by 0 bases and J by 2 bases, with 17 bases between. The CDR3 is 18 amino acids. The CDR3 here is CAWSVSLTAFTGANVLTF. The CDR3, as DNA: TGTGCCTGGAGTGTTAGTCTAACCGCCTTCACTGGGGCCAACGTCCTGACTTTC.

With regard to this clone: The sample has other DNA sequences that encode this CDR3 too. This chain links TRBV7-9 with TRBJ2-3, with D tentatively TRBD1 (5 bases). The CDR3 sequence is 12 residues long. Germline V gene lookup returns CDR1 SEHNR and CDR2 FQNEAQ (reference sequence). Trimming cost V 2 bases and J 5 bases, with 5 bases left between them. CDR3 loop: CASSLQGDTQYF. The CDR3 DNA is TGTGCCAGCAGCTTACAGGGAGATACGCAGTATTTT.

The rearrangement joins TRBV28 to TRBJ1-2; 8 bases are a match to TRBD1. From germline, CDR1 is MDHEN and CDR2 SYDVKM. J gave up 5 bases and V 1 base, and 6 bases lay outside the gene matches. CDR3 length equals 15 residues. For the CDR3, the DNA is TGTGCCAGCAGTTTATTTGGGACAGGTGGATATGGCTACACCTTC. Translation: CASSLFGTGGYGYTF.

This chain connects TRBV7-2 to TRBJ2-7; tentatively, D is TRBD2 (5 bases). Per the germline V gene, CDR1 is SGHTA and CDR2 is FQGNSA. V was shortened by 4 bases and J by 5 bases, with 15 bases between the two germline ends. CDR3 length equals 14 residues. CDR3 bases: TGTGCCAGCAGCTACGCCCAGGACTTTAACGAGCAGTACTTC. Its protein product is CASSYAQDFNEQYF.

About this clone itself: Its ends do not fully match the called genes, so a read error is possible. The V and J genes are TRBV6-1 and TRBJ2-7; D tentatively reads TRBD1 or TRBD2 (6 bases each). The length of the CDR3 is 14 residues. Per germline, CDR1 MNHNS and CDR2 SASEGT. The CDR3 bases are TGTGCCAGCAGCGAAGGGGGGCGGTTCTACGAGCAGTACTTC. It specifies CASSEGGRFYEQYF.

A note on this clone: At the DNA level, this CDR3 is encoded by other sequences in the same sample as well. V usage is TRBV7-9 and J usage is TRBJ2-3; 12 bases are shared with TRBD2. V lost 5 bases to trimming and J lost 1 base; unmatched junction nucleotides: 4. The CDR3 consists of 16 residues. Germline V gene lookup returns CDR1 SEHNR and CDR2 FQNEAQ (reference sequence). The CDR3 nucleotides are TGTGCCAGCAGCCTTCGGACTAGCGGGGGCACAGATACGCAGTATTTT. It encodes CASSLRTSGGTDTQYF.

The rearrangement uses TRBV7-8 and TRBJ1-3, with D unresolved. Trimming took off 4 bases at V and 0 bases at J, with 16 bases between the two ends. Per the germline V gene, CDR1 is SGHVS and CDR2 is FQNEAQ. This CDR3 is 17 amino acids long. CDR3 nucleotides: TGTGCCAGCAGCTCAATCAAGTCGTACAGCTCTGGAAACACCATATATTTT. The encoded protein is CASSSIKSYSSGNTIYF.

The V gene is TRBV30, the J gene TRBJ1-6; 10 nucleotides align to TRBD1. Germline CDR1 GTSNPN, CDR2 SVGIG (reference sequence). This CDR3 is built from 15 residues. V dropped 1 base and J dropped 9; count of bases not matched to a gene: 6. CDR3 sequence: CAWSAGTGDTSPLHF. The CDR3 DNA reads TGTGCCTGGAGTGCCGGGACAGGGGACACTTCACCCCTCCACTTT.